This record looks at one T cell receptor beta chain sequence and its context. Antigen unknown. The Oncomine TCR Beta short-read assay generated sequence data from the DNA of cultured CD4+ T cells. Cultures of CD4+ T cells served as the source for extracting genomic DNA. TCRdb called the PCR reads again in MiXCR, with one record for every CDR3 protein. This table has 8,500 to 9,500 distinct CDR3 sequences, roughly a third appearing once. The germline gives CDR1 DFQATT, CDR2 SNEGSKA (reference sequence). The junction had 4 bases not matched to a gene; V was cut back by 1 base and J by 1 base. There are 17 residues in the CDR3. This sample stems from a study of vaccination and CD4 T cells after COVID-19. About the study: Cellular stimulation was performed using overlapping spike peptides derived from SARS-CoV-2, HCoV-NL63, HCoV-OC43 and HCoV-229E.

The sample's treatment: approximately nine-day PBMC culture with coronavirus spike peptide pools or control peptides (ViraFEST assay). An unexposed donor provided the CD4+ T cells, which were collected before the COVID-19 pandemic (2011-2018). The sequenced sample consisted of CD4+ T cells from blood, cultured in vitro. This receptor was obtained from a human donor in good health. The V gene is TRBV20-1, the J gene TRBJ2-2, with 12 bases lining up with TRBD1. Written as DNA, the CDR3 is TGCAGTGCTAGAGTGGGACAGGGGGCGTTGAACACCGGGGAGCTGTTTTTT. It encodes CSARVGQGALNTGELFF.